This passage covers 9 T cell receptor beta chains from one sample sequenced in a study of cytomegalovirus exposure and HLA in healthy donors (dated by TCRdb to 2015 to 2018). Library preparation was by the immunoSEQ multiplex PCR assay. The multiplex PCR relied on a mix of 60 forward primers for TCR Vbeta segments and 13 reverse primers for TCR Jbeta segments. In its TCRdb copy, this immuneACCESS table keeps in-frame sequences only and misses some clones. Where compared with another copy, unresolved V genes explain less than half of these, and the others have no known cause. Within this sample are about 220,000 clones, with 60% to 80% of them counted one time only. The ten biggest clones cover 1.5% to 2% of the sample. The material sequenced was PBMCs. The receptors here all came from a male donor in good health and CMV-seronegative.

CDR3: CASSEELPGRGGTEAFF. The CDR3, as DNA: TGTGCCAGCAGTGAAGAGTTGCCAGGGAGGGGGGGCACTGAAGCTTTCTTT. The gene calls are TRBV2 and TRBJ1-1, with D perhaps matching TRBD1 (6 bases). The CDR3 length is 17 residues. The germline V gene has CDR1 SNHLY and CDR2 FYNNEI. Trimming stripped 1 base from V and 4 bases from J, with 19 bases between. Complete variable domain (other parts from reference TRBV2 and TRBJ1-1): EPEVTQTPSHQVTQMGQEVILRCVPISNHLYFYWYRQILGQKVEFLVSFYNNEISEKSEIFDDQFSVERPDGSNFTLKIRSTKLEDSAMYFCASSEELPGRGGTEAFFGQGTRLTVV.

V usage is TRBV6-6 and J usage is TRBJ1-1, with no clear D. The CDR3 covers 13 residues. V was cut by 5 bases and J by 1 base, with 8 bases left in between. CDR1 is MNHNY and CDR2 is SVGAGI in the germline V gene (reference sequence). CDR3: CASSRTENTEAFF. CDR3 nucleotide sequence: TGTGCCAGCAGTCGGACTGAGAACACTGAAGCTTTCTTT.

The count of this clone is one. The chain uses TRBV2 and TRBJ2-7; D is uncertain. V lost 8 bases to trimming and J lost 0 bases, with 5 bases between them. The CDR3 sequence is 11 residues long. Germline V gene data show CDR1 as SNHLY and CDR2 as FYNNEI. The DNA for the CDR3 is TGTGCCAGCGTATACTCCTACGAGCAGTACTTC. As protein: CASVYSYEQYF.

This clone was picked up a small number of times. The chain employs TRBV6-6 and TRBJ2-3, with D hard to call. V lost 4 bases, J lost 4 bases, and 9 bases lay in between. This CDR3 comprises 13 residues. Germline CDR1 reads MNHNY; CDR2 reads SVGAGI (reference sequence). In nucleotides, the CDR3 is TGTGCCAGCAGTTCACTTAGCCCAGATACGCAGTATTTT. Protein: CASSSLSPDTQYF.

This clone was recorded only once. CDR3 in amino acids: CASKGANYGYTF. The CDR3 nucleotides read TGTGCCAGCAAAGGGGCTAACTATGGCTACACCTTC. This chain connects TRBV9 to TRBJ1-2; a weak D match, TRBD1 (5 bases). The germline V gene encodes CDR1 SGDLS and CDR2 YYNGEE. The CDR3 runs 12 residues. Trimming stripped 6 bases from V and 0 bases from J, with 6 bases between.

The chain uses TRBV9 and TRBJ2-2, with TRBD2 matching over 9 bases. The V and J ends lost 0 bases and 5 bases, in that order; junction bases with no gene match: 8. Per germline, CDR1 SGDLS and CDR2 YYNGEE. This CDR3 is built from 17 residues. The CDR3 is CASSVAASGASTGELFF. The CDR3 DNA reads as TGTGCCAGCAGCGTAGCGGCTAGCGGGGCTTCTACCGGGGAGCTGTTTTTT.

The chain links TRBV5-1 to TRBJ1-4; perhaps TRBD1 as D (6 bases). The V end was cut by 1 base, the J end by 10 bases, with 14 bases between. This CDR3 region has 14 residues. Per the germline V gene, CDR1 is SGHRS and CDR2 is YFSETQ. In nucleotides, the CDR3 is TGCGCCAGCAGCTTGAGGGAATCACAGGGAAAACTGTTTTTT. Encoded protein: CASSLRESQGKLFF.

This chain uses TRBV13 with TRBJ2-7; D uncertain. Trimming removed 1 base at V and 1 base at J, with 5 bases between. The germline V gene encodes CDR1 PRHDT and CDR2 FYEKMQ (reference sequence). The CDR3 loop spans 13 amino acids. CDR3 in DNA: TGTGCCAGCAGCTTAGACAGATCCTACGAGCAGTACTTC. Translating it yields CASSLDRSYEQYF.

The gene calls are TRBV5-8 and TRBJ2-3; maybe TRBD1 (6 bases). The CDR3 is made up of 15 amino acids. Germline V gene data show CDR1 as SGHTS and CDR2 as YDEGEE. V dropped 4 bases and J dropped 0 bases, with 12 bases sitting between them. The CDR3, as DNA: TGTGCCAGCAGCAAGGGGACAACTAGCACAGATACGCAGTATTTT. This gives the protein CASSKGTTSTDTQYF.